This paragraph reports one T cell receptor beta chain. The record originates from a study of blood T cell repertoires in COVID-19. Authors' analysis steps: Estimates of nucleated cell counts were drawn from the amplification of reference gene primers. Clones were read by immunoSEQ multiplex PCR, and TCRdb kept only the in-frame ones, dropping some. Clonal size and the V and J genes are those of that table, whereas D and trimming came from the DNA. The table shows approximately 150,000 clones, with about 90% occurring only once. Participants' own reports of clinical history determined their cohort assignment. CDR3 length equals 15 residues. The germline V gene encodes CDR1 MNHEY and CDR2 SVGAGI. Trimming shortened V by 2 bases and J by 2 bases, and 9 bases separated the two germline ends.

Sample: PBMCs or T cells enriched from blood (not recorded which). The chain combines TRBV6-5 with TRBJ2-2, with D maybe TRBD1 (6 bases). This TCR was recovered from a human donor with acute COVID-19. The donor label of this sample is uncertain. The CDR3 reads CASSYMGANTGELFF. The CDR3 DNA follows: TGTGCCAGCAGTTACATGGGGGCTAACACCGGGGAGCTGTTTTTT.